This TCR beta chain came from a study of blood T cells in healthy people across ages. Findings of the study overall: Higher diversity, along with more naive CD4+ cells, distinguished long-lived donors from aged donors. Researchers report that TCR beta diversity correlated strongly with naive T cell percentage.

PCR was performed a second time for about 6 to 11 cycles using a sample-barcoded 5' primer and a J-beta primer mix. Carrying 12 random nucleotides, a template-switch adaptor labeled each individual cDNA molecule. TCRdb re-derived calls from the 5' RACE reads in MiXCR, one entry per CDR3 protein. The table has some 900,000 distinct CDR3 sequences, about 28% seen once; the top ten hold around a sixth. Samples each yielded at least 5 micrograms of total RNA. On this clonotype: Its antigen is not identified. Relative to the germline gene, one junction end is altered; a read error may explain this.

This CDR3 contains 13 residues. The chain employs TRBV12-3 or TRBV12-4 and TRBJ2-3; D might be TRBD2 (5 bases). This receptor was identified in an elderly woman in good health. Sequencing was performed on blood. The CDR3: CASSRLGADMQYF. In nucleotides, the CDR3 is TGTGCCAGCAGTAGATTGGGAGCAGATATGCAGTATTTT.